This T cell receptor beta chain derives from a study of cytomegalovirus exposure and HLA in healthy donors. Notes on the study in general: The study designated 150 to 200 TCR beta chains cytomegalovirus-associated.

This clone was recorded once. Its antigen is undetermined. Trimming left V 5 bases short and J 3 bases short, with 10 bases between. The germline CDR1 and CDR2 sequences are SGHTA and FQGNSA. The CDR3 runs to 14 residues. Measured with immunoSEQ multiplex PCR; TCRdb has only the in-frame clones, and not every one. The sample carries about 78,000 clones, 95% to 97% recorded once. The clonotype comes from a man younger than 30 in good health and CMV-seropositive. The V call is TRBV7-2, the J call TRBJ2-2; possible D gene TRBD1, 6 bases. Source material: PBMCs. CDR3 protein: CASSTRGDTGELFF. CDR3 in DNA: TGTGCCAGCAGCACCAGGGGAGACACCGGGGAGCTGTTTTTT.